The 24 T cell receptor beta chains below come from one sample, sequenced in a study of T cell repertoires in cytomegalovirus infection. A single record per CDR3 protein comes from TCRdb applying MiXCR to the reads. The top ten hold less than 10% of the sample, which has hundreds of thousands of distinct CDR3 sequences, roughly 26% seen once. The specimen was CD8+ T cells from PBMCs. The origin of the receptors is a human donor in good health (CMV status not recorded). Some clones in this sample may be carry-over from other donors' samples.

The CDR3: CASSEPGQGTYNEQFF. The CDR3 nucleotides read TGCGCCAGCAGTGAGCCGGGACAGGGGACCTACAATGAGCAGTTCTTC. The chain recombines TRBV10-1 with TRBJ2-1; 10 bases are shared with TRBD1. CDR1 and CDR2 (germline): WNHNN, SYGVQD (reference sequence). The CDR3 has 16 residues. The junction had 3 bases not matched to a gene; V was cut back by 2 bases and J by 2 bases.

The genes are TRBV4-3 and TRBJ1-2; D unresolved. Germline CDR1 is LGHNA and CDR2 is YSLEER. This CDR3 is built from 17 residues. Trimming took 0 bases from V and 7 from J, leaving 21 bases between them. The CDR3, as DNA: TGCGCCAGCAGCCAAGAAAACCCTATTCCTAATTTGGCTGGCTACACCTTC. Amino acid sequence: CASSQENPIPNLAGYTF.

The chain combines TRBV27 with TRBJ2-5; 8 bases are shared with TRBD1. There are 15 residues in the CDR3. The V gene end was trimmed by 1 base and the J gene end by 3 bases; junction bases not matched to a gene: 4. Per germline, CDR1 MNHEY and CDR2 SMNVEV (reference sequence). The CDR3, as DNA: TGTGCCAGCAGTTTATTCAGGGGGCTGGAAGAGACCCAGTACTTC. Translated, it gives CASSLFRGLEETQYF.

V is TRBV4-1 and J is TRBJ1-2; 9 nucleotides line up with TRBD1. Germline V lookup: CDR1 MGHRA, CDR2 YSYEKL. Germline trimming cut 3 bases from V and 4 bases from J; bases unmatched to any gene: 9. The CDR3 contains 16 residues. CDR3 sequence reads: CASSHPGQGPSYGYTF. In nucleotides, the CDR3 is TGCGCCAGCAGCCACCCCGGACAGGGGCCTAGCTATGGCTACACCTTC.

The chain uses TRBV20-1 and TRBJ2-5; D may be TRBD2 (5 bases). The CDR3 loop spans 14 amino acids. V was shortened by 5 bases and J by 5 bases, with 18 bases between the two germline ends. The germline CDR1 and CDR2 sequences are DFQATT and SNEGSKA (reference sequence). CDR3 nucleotides: TGCAGTGCTCACCTTGAGGGCCGCCGGGAGACCCAGTACTTC. As protein: CSAHLEGRRETQYF.

This clonotype has at least ten counts. The chain carries TRBV7-6 and TRBJ1-1; D not resolved. CDR3 length equals 14 residues. The germline gives CDR1 SGHVS, CDR2 FNYEAQ. Trimming shortened V by 8 bases and J by 1 base, and 14 bases separated the two germline ends. The CDR3: CASQEDLWNTEAFF. CDR3 nucleotides: TGTGCCAGCCAGGAAGATTTATGGAACACTGAAGCTTTCTTT.

As to this clonotype: A read error may explain this, as a much larger clone is one base away. The CDR3 does not end in the conserved phenylalanine or tryptophan, so this is likely a read error. V and J are TRBV4-1 and TRBJ1-2; D is ambiguous. CDR1 MGHRA and CDR2 YSYEKL come from the germline V gene. V was pared by 5 bases and J by 2 bases, with 9 bases between. The CDR3 spans 13 residues. CDR3 coding DNA: TGCGCCAGCAGCGCAGAGAAGAACTATGGCTACACCATC. This encodes CASSAEKNYGYTI.

This clonotype has just one count. A much larger clonotype is one base distant, so this may be a read error. The chain is built from TRBV7-2 and TRBJ2-1; D might be TRBD2 (5 bases). This CDR3 is 13 amino acids long. Germline CDR1 is SGHTA and CDR2 is FQGNSA. The CDR3 region has the DNA TGTGCCATCAGCCCGGGGAGTCCAAATGAGCAGTTCTTC. Translated: CAISPGSPNEQFF.

This clonotype was recorded at least ten times. The J gene is TRBJ1-1, the V gene TRBV12-3 or TRBV12-4; perhaps TRBD1 as D (5 bases). Trimming removed 4 bases at V and 6 bases at J, with 18 bases between. This CDR3 is built from 15 residues. CDR3 sequence: CASSYPREWDAEAFF. The CDR3 coding sequence is TGTGCCAGCAGTTACCCCCGGGAGTGGGACGCTGAAGCTTTCTTT.

The chain links TRBV29-1 to TRBJ1-1, with D perhaps TRBD1 (6 bases). Per the germline V gene, CDR1 is SQVTM and CDR2 is ANQGSEA. There are 13 residues in the CDR3. The ends were cut back, 3 bases at V and 0 bases at J, with 8 bases in the middle. The CDR3 DNA reads as TGCAGCGTTGAGGGGGGCATGAACACTGAAGCTTTCTTT. Translated: CSVEGGMNTEAFF.

V usage is TRBV7-2 and J usage is TRBJ1-1; the D is unclear. Deletions cut 3 bases from V and 1 base from J, with 9 bases between. The CDR3 is 14 amino acids. CDR1 and CDR2 (germline): SGHTA, FQGNSA. This chain's CDR3 is CASSLTERNTEAFF. CDR3 in DNA: TGTGCCAGCAGCTTGACGGAGCGGAACACTGAAGCTTTCTTT.

The chain links TRBV6-6 to TRBJ2-7; 7 bases are shared with TRBD1. The V gene's germline CDR1 is MNHNY and CDR2 SVGAGI (reference sequence). Trimming took 4 bases from V and 8 from J; bases not matched to a gene: 8. The CDR3 runs to 13 residues. The CDR3 protein is CASSLGQTIQQYV. The CDR3 region has the DNA TGTGCCAGCAGTTTGGGACAGACCATACAGCAGTACGTC.

The chain combines TRBV5-1 with TRBJ2-2, with a possible D match to TRBD2 (5 bases). From germline, CDR1 is SGHRS and CDR2 YFSETQ. CDR3 size: 16 residues. V dropped 0 bases and J dropped 6 bases, with 15 bases sitting between them. CDR3 amino acids: CASSLGPGGRAGELFF. CDR3 DNA sequence: TGCGCCAGCAGCTTGGGTCCAGGAGGAAGGGCCGGGGAGCTGTTTTTT.

This clonotype turned up a few times. CDR3 DNA sequence: TGCGCCAGCAGCCAAGCTAGGGTTTTGAACACTGAAGCTTTCTTT. Translation: CASSQARVLNTEAFF. The rearrangement uses TRBV4-1 and TRBJ1-1; D is unclear. Germline values: CDR1 MGHRA, CDR2 YSYEKL. The CDR3 covers 15 residues. V lost 1 base to trimming and J lost 0 bases, with 9 bases between them.

This clonotype came up many times. V and J are TRBV28 and TRBJ2-1; TRBD2 matches 13 bases. V dropped 5 bases and J dropped 4; count of bases not matched to a gene: 5. Germline V gene lookup returns CDR1 MDHEN and CDR2 SYDVKM. This CDR3 is 16 amino acids long. The CDR3 sequence: CASSTRLAGGYNEQFF. CDR3 DNA sequence: TGTGCCAGCAGTACGAGACTAGCGGGGGGTTACAATGAGCAGTTCTTC.

This clonotype was seen repeatedly, ten times or more. The genes are TRBV7-6 and TRBJ2-2; TRBD1 or TRBD2 may be the D gene (5 bases each). Germline CDR1 SGHVS, CDR2 FNYEAQ. This CDR3 contains 14 residues. Trimming removed 5 bases from V and 3 bases from J, with 10 bases in between. The CDR3 nucleotides are TGTGCCAGCAGCATGGGGGACCACACCGGGGAGCTGTTTTTT. Translation gives CASSMGDHTGELFF.

This clonotype was detected only a few times. The V gene is TRBV28, the J gene TRBJ2-1; D gene ambiguous. Germline V lookup: CDR1 MDHEN, CDR2 SYDVKM. V shed 10 bases and J shed 5 bases, with 18 bases lying between them. This CDR3 spans 14 amino acids. The DNA of the CDR3 is TGTGCCATTCAGACCCTAACAGAGGACAATGAGCAGTTCTTC. Translation gives CAIQTLTEDNEQFF.

The chain combines TRBV12-3 or TRBV12-4 with TRBJ2-7; D uncertain. This CDR3 has 12 amino acids. The V end lost 5 bases, the J end lost 3 bases, and 8 bases lay between the germline ends. As DNA, the CDR3 is TGTGCCAGCAGTCTCGTAATCTACGAGCAGTACTTC. Protein product: CASSLVIYEQYF.

This clonotype has more than one count but fewer than ten. V gene TRBV5-5 combines with J gene TRBJ2-3, with D unclear. The CDR3 runs to 12 residues. The germline V gene has CDR1 SGHKS and CDR2 YYEKEE (reference sequence). V lost 4 bases and J lost 7, with 10 bases in between. CDR3 region: CASSSLINTQYF. In DNA form, the CDR3 reads TGTGCCAGCAGCAGCCTCATTAATACGCAGTATTTT.

V is TRBV6-2 or TRBV6-3 and J is TRBJ1-6, with D possibly being TRBD1 (5 bases). V was cut by 9 bases and J by 9 bases, with 15 bases left in between. CDR1 is MNHEY and CDR2 is SVGEGT in the germline V gene. The CDR3 spans 13 residues. Here the CDR3 reads CASLRGDLSPLHF. CDR3 nucleotide sequence: TGTGCCAGTTTGAGGGGCGATCTTTCACCCCTCCACTTT.

This clonotype was detected a few times. The V call is TRBV5-1, the J call TRBJ2-1; TRBD2 aligns across 11 bases. Germline trimming cut 3 bases from V and 0 bases from J; bases unmatched to any gene: 8. The germline CDR1 and CDR2 sequences are SGHRS and YFSETQ. The CDR3 has 18 amino acids. The CDR3: CASSWLAGGPSSYNEQFF. CDR3 in DNA: TGCGCCAGCAGCTGGCTAGCGGGGGGTCCGAGCTCCTACAATGAGCAGTTCTTC.

CDR3 bases: TGTGCCAGCAGTTCCCGTTGGGATAGCGGGGGGTCCACAGATACGCAGTATTTT. Translated: CASSSRWDSGGSTDTQYF. V gene TRBV6-2 or TRBV6-3 combines with J gene TRBJ2-3; 10 bases line up with TRBD2. CDR1 and CDR2 (germline): MNHEY, SVGEGT. This CDR3 is 18 amino acids long. J was trimmed by 2 bases and V by 4 bases; bases with no gene match: 12.

Details on this clonotype: The germline gene is not matched at one end of the junction; a read error may be the cause. The chain joins TRBV25-1 to TRBJ2-7; 8 bases map to TRBD1. Germline V CDR1 and CDR2: MGHDK, SYGVNS. The CDR3 runs 16 residues. CDR3 amino acids: CVSSETETGAMYEQYF. CDR3 coding DNA: TGTGTCAGCAGTGAAACAGAGACAGGGGCTATGTACGAGCAGTACTTC.

This clonotype has only a few counts. The chain's CDR3 is CSVTRDRGVDGYTF. CDR3 in DNA: TGCAGCGTTACCCGGGACAGAGGGGTTGATGGCTACACCTTC. The chain recombines TRBV29-1 with TRBJ1-2; the match to TRBD1 covers 7 bases. V shed 5 bases, J shed 6 bases, and the junction held 12 bases outside the gene matches. In germline, CDR1 is SQVTM, CDR2 ANQGSEA. The CDR3 runs to 14 residues. The full variable domain, its missing parts supplied by reference TRBV29-1 and TRBJ1-2, is SAVISQKPSRDICQRGTSLTIQCQVDSQVTMMFWYRQQPGQSLTLIATANQGSEATYESGFVIDKFPISRPNLTFSTLTVSNMSPEDSSIYLCSVTRDRGVDGYTFGSGTRLTVV.